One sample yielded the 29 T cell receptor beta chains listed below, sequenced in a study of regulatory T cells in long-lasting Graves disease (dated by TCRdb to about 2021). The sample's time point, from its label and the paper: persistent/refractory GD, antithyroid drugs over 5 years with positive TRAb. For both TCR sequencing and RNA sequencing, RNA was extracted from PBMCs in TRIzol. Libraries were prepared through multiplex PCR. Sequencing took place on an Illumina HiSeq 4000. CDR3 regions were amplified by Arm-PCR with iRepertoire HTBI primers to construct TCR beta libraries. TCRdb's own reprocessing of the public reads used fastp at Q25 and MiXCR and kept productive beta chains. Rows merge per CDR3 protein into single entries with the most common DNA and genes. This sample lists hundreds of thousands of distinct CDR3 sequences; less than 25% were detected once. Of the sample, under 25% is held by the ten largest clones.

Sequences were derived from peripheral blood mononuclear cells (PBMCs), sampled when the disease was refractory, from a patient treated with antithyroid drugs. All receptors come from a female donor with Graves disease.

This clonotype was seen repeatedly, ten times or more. The CDR3 loop is CASSLSFEQYF. CDR3 bases: TGTGCCAGCAGTTTATCTTTCGAGCAGTACTTC. The J gene is TRBJ2-7, the V gene TRBV12-3 or TRBV12-4; the D is unclear. Trimming pared 2 bases from V and 6 bases from J, leaving 5 bases between. The CDR3 is 11 residues long.

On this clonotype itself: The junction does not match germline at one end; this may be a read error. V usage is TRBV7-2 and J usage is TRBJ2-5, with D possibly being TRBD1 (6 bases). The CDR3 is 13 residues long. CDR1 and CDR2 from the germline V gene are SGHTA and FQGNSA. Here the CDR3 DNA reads TGTGCCGGCAGCTTTACAGGGACGGAGATCCAGTACTTC. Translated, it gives CAGSFTGTEIQYF.

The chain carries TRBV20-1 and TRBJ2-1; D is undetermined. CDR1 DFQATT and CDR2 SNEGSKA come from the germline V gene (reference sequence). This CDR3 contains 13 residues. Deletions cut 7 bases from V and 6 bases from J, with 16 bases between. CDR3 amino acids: CSVSARATNEQFF. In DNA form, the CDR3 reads TGCAGTGTTTCCGCCCGAGCGACCAATGAGCAGTTCTTC.

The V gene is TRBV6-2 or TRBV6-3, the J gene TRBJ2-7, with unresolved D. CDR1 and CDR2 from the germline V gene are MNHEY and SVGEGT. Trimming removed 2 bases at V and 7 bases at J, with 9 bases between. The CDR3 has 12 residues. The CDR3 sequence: CASSYPSGEQYF. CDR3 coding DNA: TGTGCCAGCAGTTACCCGTCTGGGGAGCAGTACTTC.

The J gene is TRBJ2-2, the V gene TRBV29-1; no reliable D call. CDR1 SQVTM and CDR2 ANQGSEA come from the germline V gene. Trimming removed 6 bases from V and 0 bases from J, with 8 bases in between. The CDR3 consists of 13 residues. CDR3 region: CSVRSSNTGELFF. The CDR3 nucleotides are TGCAGCGTCAGGAGTTCGAACACCGGGGAGCTGTTTTTT.

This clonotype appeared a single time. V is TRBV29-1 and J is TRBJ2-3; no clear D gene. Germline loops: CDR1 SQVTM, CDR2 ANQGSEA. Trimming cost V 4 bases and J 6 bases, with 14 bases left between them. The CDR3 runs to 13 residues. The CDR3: CSVGPTVRDTQYF. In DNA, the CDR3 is TGCAGCGTTGGCCCTACCGTCCGGGATACGCAGTATTTT.

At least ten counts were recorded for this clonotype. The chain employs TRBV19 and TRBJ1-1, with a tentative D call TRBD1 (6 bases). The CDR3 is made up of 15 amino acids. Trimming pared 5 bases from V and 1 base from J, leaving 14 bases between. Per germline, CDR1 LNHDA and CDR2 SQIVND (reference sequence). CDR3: CASSGGGRTNTEAFF. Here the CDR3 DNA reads TGTGCCAGTAGTGGTGGGGGGCGCACGAACACTGAAGCTTTCTTT. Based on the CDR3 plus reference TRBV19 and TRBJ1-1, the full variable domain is DGGITQSPKYLFRKEGQNVTLSCEQNLNHDAMYWYRQDPGQGLRLIYYSQIVNDFQKGDIAEGYSVSREKKESFPLTVTSAQKNPTAFYLCASSGGGRTNTEAFFGQGTRLTVV.

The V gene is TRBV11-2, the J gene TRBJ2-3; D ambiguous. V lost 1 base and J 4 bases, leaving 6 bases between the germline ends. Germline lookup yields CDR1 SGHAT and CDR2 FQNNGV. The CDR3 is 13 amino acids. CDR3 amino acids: CASSLVRSDTQYF. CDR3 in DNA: TGTGCCAGCAGCTTAGTCCGATCAGATACGCAGTATTTT.

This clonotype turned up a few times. Here the CDR3 DNA reads TGTGCCAGCAGCTTGGCTTCGGGACAGGGGGCGAGTCAGCCCCAGCATTTT. It specifies CASSLASGQGASQPQHF. The rearrangement joins TRBV5-5 to TRBJ1-5; TRBD1 matches 12 bases. The V and J ends lost 0 bases and 6 bases, in that order; junction bases with no gene match: 7. Germline V gives CDR1 SGHKS, CDR2 YYEKEE (reference sequence). The CDR3 is made up of 17 amino acids.

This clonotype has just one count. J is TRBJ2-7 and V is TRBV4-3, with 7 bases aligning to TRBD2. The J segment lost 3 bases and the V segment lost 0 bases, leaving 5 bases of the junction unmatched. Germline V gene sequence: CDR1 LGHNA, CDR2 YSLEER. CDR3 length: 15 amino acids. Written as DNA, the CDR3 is TGCGCCAGCAGCCAAGACCGGGGGGACGGCTACGAGCAGTACTTC. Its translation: CASSQDRGDGYEQYF.

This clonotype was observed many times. Here the CDR3 DNA reads TGTGCCAGCAGCTACAGGACAGGTTTCCAAGAGACCCAGTACTTC. Its translation: CASSYRTGFQETQYF. The chain links TRBV7-2 to TRBJ2-5, with 7 bases identical to TRBD1. There are 15 residues in the CDR3. CDR1 is SGHTA and CDR2 is FQGNSA in the germline V gene. V was clipped by 4 bases and J by 1 base; unmatched bases: 6.

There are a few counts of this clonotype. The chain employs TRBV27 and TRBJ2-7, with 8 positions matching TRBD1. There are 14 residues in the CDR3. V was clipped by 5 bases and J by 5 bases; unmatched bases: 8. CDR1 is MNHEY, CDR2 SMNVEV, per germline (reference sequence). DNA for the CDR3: TGTGCCAGCAGTAAACAGGGGGTGTTCAACGAGCAGTACTTC. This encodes CASSKQGVFNEQYF.

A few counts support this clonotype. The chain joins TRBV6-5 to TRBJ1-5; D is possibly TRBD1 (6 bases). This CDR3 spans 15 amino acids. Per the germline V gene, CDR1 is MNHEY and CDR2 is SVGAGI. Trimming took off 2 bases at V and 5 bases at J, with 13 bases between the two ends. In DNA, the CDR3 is TGTGCCAGCAGTTACGCGAGGCAGGGGCATCAGCCCCAGCATTTT. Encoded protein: CASSYARQGHQPQHF.

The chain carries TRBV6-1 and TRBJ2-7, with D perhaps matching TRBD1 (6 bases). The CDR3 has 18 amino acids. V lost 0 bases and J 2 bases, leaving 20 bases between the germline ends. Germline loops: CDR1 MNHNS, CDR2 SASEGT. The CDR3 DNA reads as TGTGCCAGCAGTGAAGCGCAGCGTACGCCGGGACACCCCTACGAGCAGTACTTC. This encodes CASSEAQRTPGHPYEQYF.

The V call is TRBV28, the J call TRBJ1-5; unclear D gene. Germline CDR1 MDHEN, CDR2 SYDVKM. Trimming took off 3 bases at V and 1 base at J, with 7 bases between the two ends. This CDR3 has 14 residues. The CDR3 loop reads CASSFFVSNQPQHF. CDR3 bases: TGTGCCAGCAGTTTTTTCGTGAGCAATCAGCCCCAGCATTTT.

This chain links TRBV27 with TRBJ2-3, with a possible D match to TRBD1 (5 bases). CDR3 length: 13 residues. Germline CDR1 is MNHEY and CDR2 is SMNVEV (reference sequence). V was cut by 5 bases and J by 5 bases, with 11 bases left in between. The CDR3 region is CASSPARGDTQYF. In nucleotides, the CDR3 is TGTGCCAGCAGTCCGGCAAGGGGAGATACGCAGTATTTT.

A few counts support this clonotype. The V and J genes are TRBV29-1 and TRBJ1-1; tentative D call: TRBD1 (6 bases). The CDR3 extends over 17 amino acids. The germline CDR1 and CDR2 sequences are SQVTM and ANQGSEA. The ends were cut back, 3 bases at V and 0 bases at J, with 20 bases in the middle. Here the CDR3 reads CSVEGLGAGWVNTEAFF. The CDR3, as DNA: TGCAGCGTTGAGGGGTTGGGGGCCGGATGGGTGAACACTGAAGCTTTCTTT.

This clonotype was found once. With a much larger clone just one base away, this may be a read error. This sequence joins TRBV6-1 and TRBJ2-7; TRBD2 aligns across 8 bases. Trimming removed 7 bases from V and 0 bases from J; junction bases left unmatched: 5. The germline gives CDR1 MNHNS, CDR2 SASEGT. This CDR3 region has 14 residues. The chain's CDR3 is CASTISGSSYEQYF. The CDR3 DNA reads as TGTGCCAGCACAATCAGCGGGAGCTCCTACGAGCAGTACTTC.

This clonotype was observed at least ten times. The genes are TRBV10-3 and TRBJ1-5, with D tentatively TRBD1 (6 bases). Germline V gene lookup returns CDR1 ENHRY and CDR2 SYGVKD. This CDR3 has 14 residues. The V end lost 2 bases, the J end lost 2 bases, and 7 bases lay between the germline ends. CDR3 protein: CAISEAGGNQPQHF. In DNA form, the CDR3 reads TGTGCCATCAGTGAGGCAGGGGGCAATCAGCCCCAGCATTTT.

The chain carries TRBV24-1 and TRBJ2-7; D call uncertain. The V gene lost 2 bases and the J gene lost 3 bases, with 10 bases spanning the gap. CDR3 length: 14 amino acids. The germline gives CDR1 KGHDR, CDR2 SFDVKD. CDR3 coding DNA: TGTGCCACCAGTGATTCCGGAGCCCGCTACGAGCAGTACTTC. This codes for CATSDSGARYEQYF.

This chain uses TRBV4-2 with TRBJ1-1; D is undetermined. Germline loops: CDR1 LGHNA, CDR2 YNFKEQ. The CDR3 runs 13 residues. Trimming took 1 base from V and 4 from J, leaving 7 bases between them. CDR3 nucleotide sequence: TGTGCCAGCAGCCAAGGGCCTCGCACTGAAGCTTTCTTT. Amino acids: CASSQGPRTEAFF.

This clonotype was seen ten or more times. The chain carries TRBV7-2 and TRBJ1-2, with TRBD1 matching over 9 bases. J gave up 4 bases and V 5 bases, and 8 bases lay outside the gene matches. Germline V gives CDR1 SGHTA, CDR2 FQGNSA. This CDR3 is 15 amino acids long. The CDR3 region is CASSNPTGGGYGYTF. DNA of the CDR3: TGTGCCAGCAGCAATCCTACAGGGGGCGGCTATGGCTACACCTTC.

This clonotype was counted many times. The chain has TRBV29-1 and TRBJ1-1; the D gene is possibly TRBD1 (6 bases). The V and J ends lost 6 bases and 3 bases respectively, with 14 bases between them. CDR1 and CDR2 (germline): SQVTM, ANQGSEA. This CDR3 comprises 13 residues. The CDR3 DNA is TGCAGCGTCCGTGTGGGGGCCGACACTGAAGCTTTCTTT. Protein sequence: CSVRVGADTEAFF.

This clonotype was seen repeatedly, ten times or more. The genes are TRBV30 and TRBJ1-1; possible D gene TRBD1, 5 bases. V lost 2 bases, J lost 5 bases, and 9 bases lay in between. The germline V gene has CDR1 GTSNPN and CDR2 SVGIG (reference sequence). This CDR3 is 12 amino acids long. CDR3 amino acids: CAWSPRQTEAFF. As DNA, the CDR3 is TGTGCCTGGAGTCCCCGACAGACTGAAGCTTTCTTT.

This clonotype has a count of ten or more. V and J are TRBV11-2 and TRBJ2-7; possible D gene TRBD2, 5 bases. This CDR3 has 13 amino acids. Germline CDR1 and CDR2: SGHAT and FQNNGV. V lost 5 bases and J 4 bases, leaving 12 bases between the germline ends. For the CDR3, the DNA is TGTGCCAGCAGCCAACTAGTGGGTTACGAGCAGTACTTC. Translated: CASSQLVGYEQYF.

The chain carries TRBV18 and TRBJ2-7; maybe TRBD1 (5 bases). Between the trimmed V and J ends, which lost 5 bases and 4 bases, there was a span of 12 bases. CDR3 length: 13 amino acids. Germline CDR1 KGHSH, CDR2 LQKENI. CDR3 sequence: CASSDDRKYEQYF. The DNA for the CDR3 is TGTGCCAGCTCAGACGACAGAAAATACGAGCAGTACTTC. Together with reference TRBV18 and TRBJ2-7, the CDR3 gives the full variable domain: NAGVMQNPRHLVRRRGQEARLRCSPMKGHSHVYWYRQLPEEGLKFMVYLQKENIIDESGMPKERFSAEFPKEGPSILRIQQVVRGDSAAYFCASSDDRKYEQYFGPGTRLTVT.

CDR3 bases: TGTGCCAGCAGCGTAGCTACGGGTGGAATGAAGTATGGCTACACCTTC. Translated: CASSVATGGMKYGYTF. The chain employs TRBV9 and TRBJ1-2; D call uncertain. The germline gives CDR1 SGDLS, CDR2 YYNGEE. The V end lost 0 bases, the J end lost 5 bases, and 17 bases lay between the germline ends. The CDR3 consists of 16 residues.

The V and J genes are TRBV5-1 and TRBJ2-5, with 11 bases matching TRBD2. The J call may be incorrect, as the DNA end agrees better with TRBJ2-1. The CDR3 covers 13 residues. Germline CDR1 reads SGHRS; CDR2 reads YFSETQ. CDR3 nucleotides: TGCGCCAGCAGACTAGCGGGAGCCAATGAGCAGTTCTTC. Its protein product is CASRLAGANEQFF.

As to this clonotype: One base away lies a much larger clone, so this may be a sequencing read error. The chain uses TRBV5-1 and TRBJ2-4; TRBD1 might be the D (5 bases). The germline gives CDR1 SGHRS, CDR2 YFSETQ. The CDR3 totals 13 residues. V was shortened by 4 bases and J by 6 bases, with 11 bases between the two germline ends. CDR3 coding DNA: TGCGCCAGCAGCATGGGGCAGGGAAACATTCAGTACTTC. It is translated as CASSMGQGNIQYF.